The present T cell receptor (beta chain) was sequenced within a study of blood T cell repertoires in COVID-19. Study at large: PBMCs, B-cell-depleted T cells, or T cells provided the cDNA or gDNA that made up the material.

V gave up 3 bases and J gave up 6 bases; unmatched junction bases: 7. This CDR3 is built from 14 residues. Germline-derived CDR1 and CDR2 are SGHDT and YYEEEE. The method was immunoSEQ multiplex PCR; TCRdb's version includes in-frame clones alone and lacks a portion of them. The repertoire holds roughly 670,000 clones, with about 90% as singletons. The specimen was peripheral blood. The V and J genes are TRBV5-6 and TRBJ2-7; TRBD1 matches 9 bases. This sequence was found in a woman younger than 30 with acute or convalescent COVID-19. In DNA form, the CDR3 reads TGTGCCAGCAGCTATCCCACAGGGGGCCGCGAGCAGTACTTC. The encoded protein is CASSYPTGGREQYF.